In its sample, the clone carrying this TCR beta chain was seen many times. The antigen is not known. This sample's TCRbeta library carried unique molecular identifier barcodes. TCRdb redid the calling of the PCR reads with MiXCR, one entry per CDR3 protein. This repertoire shows 250,000 to 300,000 distinct CDR3 sequences, around a tenth found once; its top ten account for 23%. The germline V and J ends were trimmed by 0 bases and 5 bases, with 11 bases remaining between them. The CDR3 runs to 14 residues. Germline lookup yields CDR1 SGHRS and CDR2 YFSETQ. This sample was taken from a study of T-cell reconstitution after alpha-beta-depleted transplantation in children. Notes on the study in general: Several hundred expanded graft clones reportedly were the source of alpha-beta T cells about two months after transplant. High day-60 TCRbeta diversity in some patients came from surviving recipient T cells and thymic progenitors.

The specimen comprised peripheral blood, sampled 180 days after TCRalphabeta/CD19-depleted stem cell transplant. The chain recombines TRBV5-1 with TRBJ2-5, with D possibly TRBD1 on 6 matching bases. The TCR was taken from a male patient between 2 and 9 years old who had a stem cell transplant for chronic granulomatous disease, so the T cells may come from the graft donor. This CDR3 reads CASSLAGQRETQYF. CDR3 sequence (DNA): TGCGCCAGCAGCTTGGCCGGACAGCGGGAGACCCAGTACTTC. The variable domain in full, completed from reference TRBV5-1 and TRBJ2-5, reads KAGVTQTPRYLIKTRGQQVTLSCSPISGHRSVSWYQQTPGQGLQFLFEYFSETQRNKGNFPGRFSGRQFSNSRSEMNVSTLELGDSALYLCASSLAGQRETQYFGPGTRLLVL.